This passage covers 10 T cell receptor beta chains from one sample sequenced in a study of OX40 agonist ivuxolimab in advanced cancers. Sequencing was performed with immunoSEQ multiplex PCR; in TCRdb, only in-frame clones are kept and a portion is missing. This table holds 13,000 or so clones, 80% to 85% found once. The source was CD4+ or CD8+ T cells sorted from blood, collected in a trial of the OX40 agonist ivuxolimab. These receptors originate from an adult with an advanced solid tumor such as melanoma, head and neck, liver or kidney cancer.

This sequence joins TRBV28 and TRBJ2-2, with a possible D match to TRBD1 (7 bases). V lost 4 bases, J lost 3 bases, and 21 bases lay in between. This CDR3 is 18 amino acids long. Germline V gives CDR1 MDHEN, CDR2 SYDVKM. The DNA of the CDR3 is TGTGCCAGCAGTTCCCCCAGGGGGGCGCCCGTCGACACCGGGGAGCTGTTTTTT. Its protein product is CASSSPRGAPVDTGELFF.

The chain recombines TRBV5-1 with TRBJ2-7, with a possible D match to TRBD1 (5 bases). Germline-derived CDR1 and CDR2 are SGHRS and YFSETQ. The CDR3 covers 13 residues. Trimming pared 4 bases from V and 2 bases from J, leaving 10 bases between. The CDR3: CASSLDSAYEQYF. DNA for the CDR3: TGCGCCAGCAGCCTCGACAGTGCCTACGAGCAGTACTTC.

This clone was seen a single time. This rearrangement joins TRBV7-9 to TRBJ2-7; D might be TRBD1 (6 bases). The CDR3 sequence is 18 residues long. Germline CDR1 and CDR2: SEHNR and FQNEAQ (reference sequence). The V and J ends lost 4 bases and 1 base respectively, with 23 bases between them. This CDR3 reads CASSSILLQGRRSYEQYF. CDR3 nucleotides: TGTGCCAGCAGCTCGATACTTCTTCAGGGGCGGCGTTCCTACGAGCAGTACTTC.

This chain connects TRBV30 to TRBJ1-5; D gene ambiguous. This CDR3 comprises 14 residues. The germline gives CDR1 GTSNPN, CDR2 SVGIG (reference sequence). The V end lost 0 bases, the J end lost 4 bases, and 10 bases lay between the germline ends. The CDR3 bases are TGTGCCTGGAGTGTTGGGTATGGGAATCAGCCCCAGCATTTT. Translation gives CAWSVGYGNQPQHF.

This sequence joins TRBV18 and TRBJ1-4, with 7 bases fitting TRBD1. CDR1 and CDR2 from the germline V gene are KGHSH and LQKENI. Trimming cost V 3 bases and J 5 bases; bases outside gene matches: 12. The CDR3 extends over 17 amino acids. The CDR3 region has the DNA TGTGCCAGCTCACCCACGAGGATGGGGACAGAAAATGAAAAACTGTTTTTT. Translation: CASSPTRMGTENEKLFF.

The chain employs TRBV4-1 and TRBJ2-3, with 10 bases identical to TRBD2. From germline, CDR1 is MGHRA and CDR2 YSYEKL. This CDR3 has 17 residues. After removal of 4 bases from V and 5 bases from J, the junction contained 12 bases not matched to a gene. CDR3 region: CASSPGLAIHQGDTQYF. The CDR3 DNA is TGCGCCAGCAGCCCGGGACTAGCGATACATCAGGGAGATACGCAGTATTTT.

The rearrangement links TRBV10-3 to TRBJ2-5; 8 bases map to TRBD2. Germline-derived CDR1 and CDR2 are ENHRY and SYGVKD. CDR3 length: 21 amino acids. Trimming removed 0 bases from V and 5 bases from J; junction bases left unmatched: 23. The CDR3 region has the DNA TGTGCCATCAGTGAGTCGGCTTCGGAGGAGGCGGGGGGCTACGTCGGTGAGACCCAGTACTTC. This gives the protein CAISESASEEAGGYVGETQYF.

The V call is TRBV7-9, the J call TRBJ2-5; 7 positions match TRBD2. After removal of 1 base from V and 5 bases from J, the junction contained 7 bases not matched to a gene. Germline V CDR1 and CDR2: SEHNR, FQNEAQ (reference sequence). The CDR3 spans 15 residues. The CDR3 DNA reads TGTGCCAGCAGCTTAGGGGAGGGACCAGGGGAGACCCAGTACTTC. Its protein product is CASSLGEGPGETQYF. Supplemented by reference TRBV7-9 and TRBJ2-5, the full variable domain reads DTGVSQNPRHKITKRGQNVTFRCDPISEHNRLYWYRQTLGQGPEFLTYFQNEAQLEKSRLLSDRFSAERPKGSFSTLEIQRTEQGDSAMYLCASSLGEGPGETQYFGPGTRLLVL.

The chain employs TRBV27 and TRBJ2-2, with 7 bases that match TRBD1. CDR1 MNHEY and CDR2 SMNVEV come from the germline V gene (reference sequence). The trim removed 3 bases at V and 4 bases at J, leaving 5 bases unmatched. CDR3 length: 15 amino acids. CDR3 residues: CASSFRDRATGELFF. In nucleotides, the CDR3 is TGTGCCAGCAGTTTTCGGGACAGAGCCACCGGGGAGCTGTTTTTT.

This rearrangement joins TRBV27 to TRBJ2-5; 7 bases fit TRBD2. This CDR3 region has 13 residues. The V segment lost 3 bases and the J segment 4 bases; nucleotides outside the gene matches: 2. The germline CDR1 and CDR2 sequences are MNHEY and SMNVEV (reference sequence). The CDR3 here is CASSLGGTETQYF. The CDR3 nucleotides are TGTGCCAGCAGTTTGGGAGGGACAGAGACCCAGTACTTC.